This T cell receptor beta chain was identified during a study of PD-1 blockade in classical Hodgkin lymphoma. Each and every patient relapsed after autologous stem cell transplantation, and patients got differing brentuximab vedotin exposure. It was by magnetic negative selection that CD8+ T cells were isolated from thawed PBMCs. Whole-study findings and limits: The study reported lower baseline TCR diversity in newly diagnosed patients than in healthy donors. Complete responders' diversity at baseline resembled that of newly diagnosed patients.

The data were produced by immunoSEQ multiplex PCR, yet TCRdb's version contains in-frame clones alone and is incomplete. The sample shows some 1,500 clones, roughly 63% of them seen only once. This clone was observed a few times. Its target is not known. This CDR3 is built from 19 residues. Trimming removed 4 bases from V and 1 base from J; junction bases left unmatched: 11. Germline V gives CDR1 SEHNR, CDR2 FQNEAQ (reference sequence). The genes are TRBV7-9 and TRBJ1-4; 11 nucleotides match TRBD1. This specimen was CD8+ T cells from blood, taken at baseline. This TCR was recovered from a human donor with classical Hodgkin lymphoma. CDR3: CASSSGTGGQSLTNEKLFF. CDR3 bases: TGTGCCAGCAGCTCTGGGACAGGGGGTCAATCCTTAACTAATGAAAAACTGTTTTTT.